A selection of T cell receptor beta chains follows, all from one sample in a study of T cell responses to AZD1222 COVID-19 vaccine. TCRdb keeps only in-frame clones here, not all; method: immunoSEQ multiplex PCR. The table lists about 140,000 clones, about 92% of them singletons, with under 2.5% in the top ten. The sequencing used peripheral blood, collected on day 0 of AZD1222 vaccination. Source of these receptors: an adult in good health. Both conserved end residues are part of each CDR3. Size is omitted from some rows. Given values are once, few, many or a class for expanded clones.

CDR3 | size | J | V
CASSEGLADMDEQFF | NA | TRBJ2-1 | TRBV2
CASSIDGRGVADTQYF | NA | TRBJ2-3 | TRBV19
CASSLAGSSGANVLTF | NA | TRBJ2-6 | TRBV11-1
CASSPNLMNTEAFF | NA | TRBJ1-1 | TRBV7-2
CASSQDSGGYNEQFF | NA | TRBJ2-1 | TRBV3-1/TRBV3-2
CASSPAPSSYNEQFF | NA | TRBJ2-1 | TRBV6-2/TRBV6-3
CASSQGTDNYGYTF | NA | TRBJ1-2 | TRBV4-2
CASSDPDRNSGNTIYF | NA | TRBJ1-3 | TRBV5-5
CASSGQSNSNQPQHF | NA | TRBJ1-5 | TRBV6-4
CASSRLGTSGGGHNEQFF | NA | TRBJ2-1 | TRBV27
CASRQTGSSYNEQFF | NA | TRBJ2-1 | TRBV6-5
CASSFLVGGIDTQYF | NA | TRBJ2-3 | TRBV7-9
CASSLAPHSGNTIYF | NA | TRBJ1-3 | TRBV5-1
CASGLIAGPVNGYTF | NA | TRBJ1-2 | TRBV12-5
CASSYPGQGYNEQFF | NA | TRBJ2-1 | TRBV28
CASSLGHTNNSPLHF | once | TRBJ1-6 | TRBV7-6
CASSYGDRAGEQYF | NA | TRBJ2-7 | TRBV6-6
CASRARGLMKEDIQYF | few | TRBJ2-4 | TRBV28
CASSYSGLSTDTQYF | NA | TRBJ2-3 | TRBV6-5
CASRALRAEGYTF | NA | TRBJ1-2 | TRBV2
CASGNTEAFF | NA | TRBJ1-1 | TRBV27
CASSPPIQGWYGYTF | NA | TRBJ1-2 | TRBV7-9
CASTQGNNYGYTF | few | TRBJ1-2 | TRBV12-3/TRBV12-4
CASRSDNQPQHF | NA | TRBJ1-5 | TRBV19
CATSRDRTGANQPQHF | NA | TRBJ1-5 | TRBV15
CASSPGSGVYNSPLHF | NA | TRBJ1-6 | TRBV11-2
CASTPSLGYGGTGELLF | NA | TRBJ2-2 | TRBV28
CASSSTSGGGTDTQYF | NA | TRBJ2-3 | TRBV7-2
CASSTRAGYEQYF | NA | TRBJ2-7 | TRBV11-2
CASQTEMNTEAFF | NA | TRBJ1-1 | TRBV19
CASSQGTGTIGYTF | NA | TRBJ1-2 | TRBV3-1/TRBV3-2
CASSLEGGMGAEQYF | NA | TRBJ2-7 | TRBV7-7
CASSLHMTGNEQYF | few | TRBJ2-7 | TRBV3-1/TRBV3-2
CAITRSTNQPQHF | NA | TRBJ1-5 | TRBV10-3
CASSPPGDTEAFF | NA | TRBJ1-1 | TRBV18
CASSGGLAGGTDTQYF | NA | TRBJ2-3 | TRBV11-3
CASSMGLAGGNEQFF | NA | TRBJ2-1 | TRBV28
CASSLSGQGYNEQFF | NA | TRBJ2-1 | TRBV6-5
CASSLEGQGAPGYTF | NA | TRBJ1-2 | TRBV5-1
CASSPSGRAINEQFF | NA | TRBJ2-1 | TRBV18
CASSENDEQFF | NA | TRBJ2-1 | TRBV6-4
CASSLRDNELNTEAFF | NA | TRBJ1-1 | TRBV7-8
CASSILFYEQYF | NA | TRBJ2-7 | TRBV12-3/TRBV12-4
CASSLTFTSDQETQYF | NA | TRBJ2-5 | TRBV7-3
CANRRQGLNTEAFF | NA | TRBJ1-1 | TRBV6-5
CASSLAARGNTGELFF | NA | TRBJ2-2 | TRBV5-1
CASSLSTGTSGINEQFF | NA | TRBJ2-1 | TRBV7-6
CASLRLSAVNEQFF | once | TRBJ2-1 | TRBV18
CASSLVRGLNYNEQFF | few | TRBJ2-1 | TRBV7-2
CASSPRQNTGELFF | few | TRBJ2-2 | TRBV18
CASSRGQTYEQYF | few | TRBJ2-7 | TRBV4-2
CASRPRGRDTQYF | NA | TRBJ2-3 | TRBV28
CASSLGQGAHEQFF | once | TRBJ2-1 | TRBV3-1/TRBV3-2
CASSQVGTGDSYEQYF | few | TRBJ2-7 | TRBV6-2/TRBV6-3
CASSLLSTPDYEQYF | NA | TRBJ2-7 | TRBV5-1